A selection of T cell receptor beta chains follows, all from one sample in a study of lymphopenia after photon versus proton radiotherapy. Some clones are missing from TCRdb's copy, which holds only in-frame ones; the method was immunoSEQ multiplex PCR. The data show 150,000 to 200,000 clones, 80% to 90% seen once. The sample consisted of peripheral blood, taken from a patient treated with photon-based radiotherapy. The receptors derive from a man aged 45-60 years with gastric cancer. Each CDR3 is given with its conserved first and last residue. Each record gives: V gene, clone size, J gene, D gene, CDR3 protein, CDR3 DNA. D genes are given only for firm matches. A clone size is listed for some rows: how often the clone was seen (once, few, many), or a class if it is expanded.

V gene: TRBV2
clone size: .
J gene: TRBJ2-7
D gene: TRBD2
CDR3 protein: CASSPNLADYEQYF
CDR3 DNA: TGTGCCAGCAGTCCAAATCTAGCGGACTACGAGCAGTACTTC

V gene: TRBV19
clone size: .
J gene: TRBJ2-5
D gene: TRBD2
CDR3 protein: CASAGTSGVRGEETQYF
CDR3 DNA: TGTGCCAGCGCTGGGACTAGCGGAGTGCGGGGGGAAGAGACCCAGTACTTC

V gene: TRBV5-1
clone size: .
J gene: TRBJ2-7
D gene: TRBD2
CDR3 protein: CASSPITRTSGRYEQYF
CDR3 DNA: TGCGCCAGCAGCCCTATAACCCGGACTAGCGGGAGGTACGAGCAGTACTTC

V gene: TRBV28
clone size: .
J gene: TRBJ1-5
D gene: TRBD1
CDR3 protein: CASSLSGGDQPQHF
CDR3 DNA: TGTGCCAGCAGTTTATCAGGGGGGGATCAGCCCCAGCATTTT

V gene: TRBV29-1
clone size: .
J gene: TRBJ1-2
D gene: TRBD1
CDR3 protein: CSVKGQGMWNGYTF
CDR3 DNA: TGCAGCGTGAAGGGACAGGGGATGTGGAATGGCTACACCTTC

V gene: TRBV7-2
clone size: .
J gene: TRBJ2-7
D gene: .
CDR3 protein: CASSSEVYEQYF
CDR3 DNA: TGTGCCAGCAGCTCGGAGGTTTACGAGCAGTACTTC

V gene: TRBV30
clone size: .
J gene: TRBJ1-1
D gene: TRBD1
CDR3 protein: CAGETGLFTEALF
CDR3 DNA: TGTGCCGGTGAGACAGGGCTATTCACTGAAGCTCTCTTT

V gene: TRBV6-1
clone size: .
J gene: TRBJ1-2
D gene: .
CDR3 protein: CASSVGDFYGYTF
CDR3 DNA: TGTGCCAGCAGTGTAGGGGACTTCTATGGCTACACCTTC

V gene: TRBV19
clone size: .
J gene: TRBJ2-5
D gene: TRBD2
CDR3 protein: CASSLRLAGGRETQYF
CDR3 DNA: TGTGCCAGTAGTCTACGACTAGCGGGAGGGCGGGAGACCCAGTACTTC

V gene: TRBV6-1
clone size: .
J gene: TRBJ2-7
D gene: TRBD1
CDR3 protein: CASKQGLVGAYEQYF
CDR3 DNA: TGTGCCAGCAAACAGGGGCTTGTTGGGGCCTACGAGCAGTACTTC

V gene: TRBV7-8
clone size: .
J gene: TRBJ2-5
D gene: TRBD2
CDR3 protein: CASRTSGRQETQYF
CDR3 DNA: TGTGCCAGCAGAACCAGCGGGAGACAAGAGACCCAGTACTTC

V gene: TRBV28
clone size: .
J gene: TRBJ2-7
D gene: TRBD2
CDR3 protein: CASRRGTSGSYEQYF
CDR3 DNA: TGTGCCAGCAGGAGAGGGACTAGCGGTTCCTACGAGCAGTACTTC

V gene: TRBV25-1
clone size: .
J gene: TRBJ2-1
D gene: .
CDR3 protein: CASSEIRGGEQFF
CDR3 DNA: TGTGCCAGCAGTGAGATCAGGGGGGGCGAGCAGTTCTTC

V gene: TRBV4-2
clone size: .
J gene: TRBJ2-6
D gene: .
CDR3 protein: CASSQVSSSPGANVLTF
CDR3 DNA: TGTGCCAGCAGCCAAGTATCGTCTAGCCCTGGGGCCAACGTCCTGACTTTC

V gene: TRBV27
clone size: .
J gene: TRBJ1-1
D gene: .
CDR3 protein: CASSFADIGGTEAFF
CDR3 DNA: TGTGCCAGCAGTTTCGCCGACATAGGGGGTACTGAAGCTTTCTTT

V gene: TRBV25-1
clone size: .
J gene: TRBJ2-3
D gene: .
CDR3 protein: CASSERGRTDTQYF
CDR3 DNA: TGTGCCAGCAGTGAGCGGGGACGCACAGATACGCAGTATTTT

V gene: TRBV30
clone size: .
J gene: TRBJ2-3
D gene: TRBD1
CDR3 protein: CAWSFGGQGTDTQYF
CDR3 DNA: TGTGCCTGGAGTTTCGGGGGACAGGGAACAGATACGCAGTATTTT

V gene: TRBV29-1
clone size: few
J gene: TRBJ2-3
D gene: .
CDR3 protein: CSARGRASTDTQYF
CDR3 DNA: TGCAGCGCACGCGGAAGGGCGAGCACAGATACGCAGTATTTT

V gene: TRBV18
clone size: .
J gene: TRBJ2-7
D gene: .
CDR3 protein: CASSPPGPFYEQYF
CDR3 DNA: TGTGCCAGCTCACCACCCGGGCCGTTCTACGAGCAGTACTTC

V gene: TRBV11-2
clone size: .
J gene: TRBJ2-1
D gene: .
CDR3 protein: CASSLDNEQFF
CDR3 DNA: TGTGCCAGCAGCTTAGACAATGAGCAGTTCTTC

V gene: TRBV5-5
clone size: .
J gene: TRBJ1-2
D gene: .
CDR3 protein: CASSPNSPEDGYTF
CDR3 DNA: TGTGCCAGCAGCCCCAACAGCCCCGAGGATGGCTACACCTTC

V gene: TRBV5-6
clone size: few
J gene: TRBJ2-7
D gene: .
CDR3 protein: CASKPGPWAHEQYF
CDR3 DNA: TGTGCCAGCAAACCAGGGCCCTGGGCCCACGAGCAGTACTTC

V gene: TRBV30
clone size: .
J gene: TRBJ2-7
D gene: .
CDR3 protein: CAWSPSQYEQYF
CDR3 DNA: TGTGCCTGGAGTCCCTCCCAGTACGAGCAGTACTTC

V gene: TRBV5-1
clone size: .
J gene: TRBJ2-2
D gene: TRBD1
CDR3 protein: CASSVGTGPPGELFF
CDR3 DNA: TGCGCCAGCAGCGTCGGGACAGGGCCCCCCGGGGAGCTGTTTTTT

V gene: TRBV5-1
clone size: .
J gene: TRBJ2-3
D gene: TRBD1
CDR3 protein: CASSLPRDRATDTQYF
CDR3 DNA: TGCGCCAGCAGCTTGCCCCGGGACAGAGCCACAGATACGCAGTATTTT

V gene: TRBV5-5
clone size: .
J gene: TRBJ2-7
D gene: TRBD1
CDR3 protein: CASSLEQGGYEQYF
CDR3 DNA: TGTGCCAGCAGCTTGGAACAGGGGGGTTACGAGCAGTACTTC

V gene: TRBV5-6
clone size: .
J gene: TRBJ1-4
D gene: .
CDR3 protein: CASSRWTVGDEKLFF
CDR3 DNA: TGTGCCAGCAGCCGGTGGACAGTAGGGGATGAAAAACTGTTTTTT

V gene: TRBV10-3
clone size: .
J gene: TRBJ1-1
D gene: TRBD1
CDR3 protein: CAISFTGVTEAFF
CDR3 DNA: TGTGCCATCAGCTTTACAGGGGTAACTGAAGCTTTCTTT

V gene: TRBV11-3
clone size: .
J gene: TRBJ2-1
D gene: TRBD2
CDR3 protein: CASSAGLAGGVDEQFF
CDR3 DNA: TGTGCCAGCAGCGCGGGACTAGCGGGAGGTGTCGATGAGCAGTTCTTC

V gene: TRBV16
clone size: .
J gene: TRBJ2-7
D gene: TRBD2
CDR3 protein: CASSLGLADREQYF
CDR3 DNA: TGTGCCAGCAGCCTGGGACTAGCGGATCGGGAGCAGTACTTC

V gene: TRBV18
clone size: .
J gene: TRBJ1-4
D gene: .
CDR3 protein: CASSPRLGGEQEKLFF
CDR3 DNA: TGTGCCAGCTCACCGCGCCTGGGCGGGGAGCAAGAAAAACTGTTTTTT

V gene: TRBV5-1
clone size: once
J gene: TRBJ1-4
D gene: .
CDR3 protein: CASSLAQGGTNEKLFF
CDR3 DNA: TGCGCCAGCAGCTTGGCCCAAGGGGGTACTAATGAAAAACTGTTTTTT

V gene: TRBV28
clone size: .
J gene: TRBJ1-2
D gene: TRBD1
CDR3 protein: CASSFLNGQGGYGYTF
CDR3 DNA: TGTGCCAGCAGTTTCCTTAACGGACAGGGTGGCTATGGCTACACCTTC

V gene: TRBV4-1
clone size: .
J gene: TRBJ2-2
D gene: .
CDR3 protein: CASKQGSALTTGELFF
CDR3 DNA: TGCGCCAGCAAGCAGGGTAGCGCCTTAACAACCGGGGAGCTGTTTTTT

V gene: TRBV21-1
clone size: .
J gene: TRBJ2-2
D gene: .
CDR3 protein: CASSRKGTSGISGELFF
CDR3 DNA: TGTGCCAGCAGCAGAAAAGGGACTAGCGGGATTTCCGGGGAGCTGTTTTTT

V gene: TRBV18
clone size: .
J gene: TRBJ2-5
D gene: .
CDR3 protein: CASSPDSAYETQYF
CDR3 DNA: TGTGCCAGCTCACCGGACAGTGCCTACGAGACCCAGTACTTC

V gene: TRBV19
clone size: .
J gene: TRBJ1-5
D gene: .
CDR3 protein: CASSMVWQINQPQHF
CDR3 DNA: TGTGCCAGTAGTATGGTGTGGCAGATTAATCAGCCCCAGCATTTT

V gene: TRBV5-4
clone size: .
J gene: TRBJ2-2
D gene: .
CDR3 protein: CASSLGQKNTGELFF
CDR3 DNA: TGTGCCAGCAGCTTGGGACAGAAGAACACCGGGGAGCTGTTTTTT

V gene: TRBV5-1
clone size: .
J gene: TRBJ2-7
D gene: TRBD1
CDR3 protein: CASSPPGQGAYEQYF
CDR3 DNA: TGCGCCAGCAGCCCACCGGGACAGGGGGCCTACGAGCAGTACTTC

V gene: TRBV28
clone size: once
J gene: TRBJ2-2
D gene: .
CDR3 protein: CASSDRSTNTGELFF
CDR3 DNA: TGTGCCAGCAGTGACAGATCGACGAACACCGGGGAGCTGTTTTTT

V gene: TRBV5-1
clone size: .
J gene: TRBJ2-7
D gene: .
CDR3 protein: CASSLESSDYEQYF
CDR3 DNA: TGCGCCAGCAGCTTAGAGTCTTCCGATTACGAGCAGTACTTC

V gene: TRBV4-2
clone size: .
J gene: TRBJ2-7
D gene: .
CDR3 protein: CASSQTRNSYEQYF
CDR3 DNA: TGTGCCAGCAGCCAAACGAGGAACTCCTACGAGCAGTACTTC

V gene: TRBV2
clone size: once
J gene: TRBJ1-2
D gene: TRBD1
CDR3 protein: CASSRTGVEGYTF
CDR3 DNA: TGTGCCAGCAGCAGGACAGGGGTCGAAGGCTACACCTTC

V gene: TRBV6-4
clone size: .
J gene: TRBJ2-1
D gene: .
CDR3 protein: CASSDSEGANEQFF
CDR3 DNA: TGTGCCAGCAGTGACTCGGAGGGGGCCAATGAGCAGTTCTTC

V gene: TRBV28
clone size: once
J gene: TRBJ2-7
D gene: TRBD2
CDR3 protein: CASRSGGVSYEQYF
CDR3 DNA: TGTGCCAGCAGGAGCGGGGGGGTCTCCTACGAGCAGTACTTC

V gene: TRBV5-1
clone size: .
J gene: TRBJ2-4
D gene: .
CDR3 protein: CASSFGGQAKNIQYF
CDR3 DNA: TGCGCCAGCAGCTTCGGGGGCCAGGCCAAAAACATTCAGTACTTC

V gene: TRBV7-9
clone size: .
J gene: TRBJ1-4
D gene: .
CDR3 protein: CASSQVNEKLFF
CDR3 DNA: TGTGCCAGCAGCCAAGTTAATGAAAAACTGTTTTTT

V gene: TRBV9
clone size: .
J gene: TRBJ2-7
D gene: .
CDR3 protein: CASSVGYPTIHEQYF
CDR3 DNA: TGTGCCAGCAGCGTAGGGTACCCGACAATCCACGAGCAGTACTTC

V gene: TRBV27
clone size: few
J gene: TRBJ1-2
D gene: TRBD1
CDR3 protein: CASSLGQGASGYTF
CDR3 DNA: TGTGCCAGCAGTTTAGGGCAGGGGGCGTCTGGCTACACCTTC

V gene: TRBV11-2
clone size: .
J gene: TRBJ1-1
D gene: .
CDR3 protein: CASSLVRLQGNTEAFF
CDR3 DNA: TGTGCCAGCAGCTTAGTCAGGTTACAAGGGAACACTGAAGCTTTCTTT

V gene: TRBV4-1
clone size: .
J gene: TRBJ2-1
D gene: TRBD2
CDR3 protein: CASSKLSTSGYNEQFF
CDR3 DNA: TGCGCCAGCAGCAAACTTTCGACTAGCGGGTACAATGAGCAGTTCTTC

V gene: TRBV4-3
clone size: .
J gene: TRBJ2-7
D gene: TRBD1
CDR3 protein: CASSQETGQAAYEQYF
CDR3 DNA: TGCGCCAGCAGCCAAGAGACAGGGCAGGCGGCCTACGAGCAGTACTTC

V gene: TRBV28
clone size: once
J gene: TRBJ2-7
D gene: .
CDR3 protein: CASTTPDRDEQYF
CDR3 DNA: TGTGCCAGCACCACCCCGGACCGGGACGAGCAGTACTTC

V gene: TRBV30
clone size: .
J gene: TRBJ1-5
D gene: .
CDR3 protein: CAWSGAVSNQPQHF
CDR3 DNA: TGTGCCTGGAGTGGGGCAGTTAGCAATCAGCCCCAGCATTTT

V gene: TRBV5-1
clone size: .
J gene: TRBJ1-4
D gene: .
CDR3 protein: CASSRASTGTNEKLFF
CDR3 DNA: TGCGCCAGCAGCCGCGCCTCGACAGGAACAAATGAAAAACTGTTTTTT

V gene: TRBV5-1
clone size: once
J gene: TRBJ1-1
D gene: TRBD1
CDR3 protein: CASSLGDRPGNTEAFF
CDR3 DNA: TGCGCCAGCAGCTTGGGGGACAGGCCGGGGAACACTGAAGCTTTCTTT

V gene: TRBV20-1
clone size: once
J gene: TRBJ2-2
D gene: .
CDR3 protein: CSATEAGELFF
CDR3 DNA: TGCAGTGCCACAGAAGCCGGGGAGCTGTTTTTT

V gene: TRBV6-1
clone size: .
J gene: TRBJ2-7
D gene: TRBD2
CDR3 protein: CASRGVSGSRGEQYF
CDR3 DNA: TGTGCCAGCAGGGGGGTTAGCGGGAGTAGGGGCGAGCAGTACTTC

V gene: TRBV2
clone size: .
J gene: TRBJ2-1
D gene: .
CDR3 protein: CASSEAYEQFF
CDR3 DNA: TGTGCCAGCAGTGAAGCGTATGAGCAGTTCTTC

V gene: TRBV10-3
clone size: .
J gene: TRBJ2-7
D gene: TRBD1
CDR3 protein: CAIRPGQGVGEQYF
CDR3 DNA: TGTGCCATCAGGCCGGGACAGGGAGTTGGCGAGCAGTACTTC